This TCR beta chain was identified during a study of T and B cells in COVID-19 patients. General study findings and limits: Highly clonal in active COVID-19, TRB repertoires exceeded healthy-donor diversity and richness at recovery.

This clonotype has a count of ten or more. The antigen is unknown. The ends lost 2 bases at V and 5 bases at J; junction bases unmatched: 2. Germline CDR1 and CDR2: MNHNS and SASEGT. The CDR3 is made up of 13 amino acids. Blood genomic DNA input for TRB amplification was about 240-550 ng. TRB rearrangements were amplified by multiplex PCR with BIOMED2 TRB-A/B primers. TCRdb re-called the multiplex PCR reads with MiXCR, one entry per CDR3 protein. The data hold 13,000 or so distinct CDR3 sequences, with roughly 30% observed a single time. V usage is TRBV6-1 and J usage is TRBJ2-5, with 7 bases aligning to TRBD2. The sample was blood. The sequence was collected from a human donor who had recovered from COVID-19. The CDR3 protein is CASSESGRETQYF. The CDR3 region has the DNA TGTGCCAGCAGTGAATCCGGGAGGGAGACCCAGTACTTC.